These 3 T cell receptor beta chains were sequenced from one sample in a study of blood T cell repertoires in COVID-19. The table came from immunoSEQ multiplex PCR; TCRdb's copy has only in-frame clones and leaves some out. The sample records around 400,000 clones, roughly nine tenths being singletons. The material sequenced was peripheral blood. The source of these receptors is a man aged 40-49 years with acute or convalescent COVID-19.

This chain links TRBV18 with TRBJ1-5, with 8 bases identical to TRBD1. The CDR3 is 16 amino acids. V shed 2 bases and J 1 base; nucleotides not matched to a gene: 4. Germline V gene data show CDR1 as KGHSH and CDR2 as LQKENI. The CDR3 DNA reads TGTGCCAGCTCACCATTTGGACAGGGAAGCAATCAGCCCCAGCATTTT. Its protein product is CASSPFGQGSNQPQHF.

This chain uses TRBV28 with TRBJ2-3; tentative D call: TRBD2 (6 bases). Germline CDR1 reads MDHEN; CDR2 reads SYDVKM. The CDR3 is 14 amino acids. Trimming left V 11 bases short and J 3 bases short, with 18 bases between. In nucleotides, the CDR3 is TGTGCCGGCGGGGCGGGGACTCTAACAGATACGCAGTATTTT. Encoded protein: CAGGAGTLTDTQYF.

The V call is TRBV10-3, the J call TRBJ2-2; 8 nucleotides line up with TRBD2. The CDR3 has 18 residues. V shed 2 bases, J shed 1 base, and the junction held 9 bases outside the gene matches. Germline V CDR1 and CDR2: ENHRY, SYGVKD. This CDR3 is CAISEPGIAGKNTGELFF. CDR3 DNA: TGTGCCATCAGTGAGCCGGGGATAGCGGGAAAGAACACCGGGGAGCTGTTTTTT.